The sequence of this TCR beta chain was determined in a study of response to subunit inactivated influenza vaccine. Study-wide results and limits: Each seasonal influenza vaccination, the authors suggested, recruits few new T cells.

Comments on this clonotype: The antigen is undetermined.

From the RT-PCR reads, TCRdb called clonotypes with MiXCR, one entry per CDR3 protein. The repertoire has over 300,000 distinct CDR3 sequences, 21% of them found once; the top ten carry about 9.4%. The origin of this receptor is a man aged 50 to 69 who received an inactivated influenza vaccine. The sample consisted of PBMCs from blood, taken less than 22 months after vaccination.

In DNA form, the CDR3 reads TGTGCCAGCAGCCCCGTTGGGCCCCAGCCCCAGCATTTT. It translates to CASSPVGPQPQHF. The chain joins TRBV7-9 to TRBJ1-5; no definite D call. The germline V and J ends were trimmed by 5 bases and 7 bases, with 12 bases remaining between them. Germline CDR1 SEHNR, CDR2 FQNEAQ (reference sequence). This CDR3 region has 13 residues. The whole variable domain, remainder taken from reference TRBV7-9 and TRBJ1-5, is DTGVSQNPRHKITKRGQNVTFRCDPISEHNRLYWYRQTLGQGPEFLTYFQNEAQLEKSRLLSDRFSAERPKGSFSTLEIQRTEQGDSAMYLCASSPVGPQPQHFGDGTRLSIL.